This record looks at one TCR beta chain sequence and its context. The authors' processing: It was from reference gene primer amplification that nucleated cell counts were estimated. Generated by immunoSEQ multiplex PCR, the TCRdb table keeps only in-frame clones and is missing some. V and J calls plus clone size are reproduced from that table; the DNA served to infer D and trimming. The sample shows under 300,000 clones, 87% of them seen only once. The germline CDR1 and CDR2 sequences are SGHRS and YFSETQ. Trimming took 1 base from V and 4 from J, leaving 10 bases between them. This CDR3 has 14 residues. This entry is derived from a study of blood T cell repertoires in COVID-19. Study at large: PBMCs, B-cell-depleted T cells, or T cells were the source of the cDNA or gDNA that made up the material.

This TCR was sampled from a man aged 55-75 years who had recovered from COVID-19. V usage is TRBV5-1 and J usage is TRBJ2-3; D perhaps matches TRBD2 (5 bases). The sample was peripheral blood. The CDR3 nucleotides are TGCGCCAGCAGCTTGATGCAGGAGGCAGATACGCAGTATTTT. It encodes CASSLMQEADTQYF.